Listed here are 9 T cell receptor beta chains from one sample, sequenced in a study of blood T cell repertoires in COVID-19. Sequenced by immunoSEQ multiplex PCR; TCRdb stores in-frame clones only, minus some. The table lists about 200,000 clones, about 88% of them singletons. Material: PBMCs or T cells enriched from blood (not recorded which). Receptor source: a woman in her twenties or thirties who had been exposed to COVID-19.

This chain links TRBV5-1 with TRBJ2-6, with D perhaps matching TRBD1 (6 bases). V was cut by 8 bases and J by 0 bases, with 15 bases left in between. The germline CDR1 and CDR2 sequences are SGHRS and YFSETQ. This CDR3 is 16 amino acids long. CDR3 bases: TGCGCCAGTAGATCAGGGGAAGACTCTGGGGCCAACGTCCTGACTTTC. Translation: CASRSGEDSGANVLTF.

This sequence joins TRBV4-1 and TRBJ1-2; D is unresolved. The CDR3 length is 16 residues. Germline CDR1 MGHRA, CDR2 YSYEKL. Trimming took 1 base from V and 2 from J, leaving 14 bases between them. Here the CDR3 reads CASSQGSGPLNYGYTF. Written as DNA, the CDR3 is TGCGCCAGCAGCCAAGGGTCTGGGCCGCTGAACTATGGCTACACCTTC.

The DNA of the CDR3 is TGTGCCAGCAGTTACGACAGAGCCTCACCCCTCCACTTT. Translation gives CASSYDRASPLHF. V and J are TRBV6-5 and TRBJ1-6; TRBD1 might be the D (5 bases). Germline V lookup: CDR1 MNHEY, CDR2 SVGAGI. The CDR3 is made up of 13 amino acids. V gave up 2 bases and J gave up 10 bases, with 9 bases separating them.

Only a few counts were recorded for this clone. The chain uses TRBV2 and TRBJ1-3, with D possibly being TRBD1 (6 bases). The CDR3 runs to 16 residues. Germline CDR1 is SNHLY and CDR2 is FYNNEI. V dropped 3 bases and J dropped 2 bases, with 14 bases sitting between them. In nucleotides, the CDR3 is TGTGCCAGCAGTGACGGGGGGGCGCAAGCTGGAAACACCATATATTTT. Translated, it gives CASSDGGAQAGNTIYF. The complete variable domain, with remaining parts taken from reference TRBV2 and TRBJ1-3, reads EPEVTQTPSHQVTQMGQEVILRCVPISNHLYFYWYRQILGQKVEFLVSFYNNEISEKSEIFDDQFSVERPDGSNFTLKIRSTKLEDSAMYFCASSDGGAQAGNTIYFGEGSWLTVV.

The chain employs TRBV4-2 and TRBJ2-3; TRBD2 might be the D (6 bases). V was trimmed by 1 base and J by 1 base, leaving 9 bases between them. The CDR3 runs 15 residues. Germline values: CDR1 LGHNA, CDR2 YNFKEQ. In DNA form, the CDR3 reads TGTGCCAGCAGCCAAGGTTCGGGGGGCACAGATACGCAGTATTTT. Protein product: CASSQGSGGTDTQYF.

The J gene is TRBJ1-2, the V gene TRBV9; 7 bases match TRBD1. The V gene end was trimmed by 3 bases and the J gene end by 2 bases; junction bases not matched to a gene: 4. This CDR3 comprises 14 residues. CDR1 and CDR2 (germline): SGDLS, YYNGEE. The CDR3 coding sequence is TGTGCCAGCAGCGCCGGGACAGAGAACTATGGCTACACCTTC. Its protein product is CASSAGTENYGYTF.

Only one count was recorded for this clone. The V call is TRBV6-5, the J call TRBJ2-7, with 8 bases identical to TRBD2. The germline gives CDR1 MNHEY, CDR2 SVGAGI. The junction had 8 bases not matched to a gene; V was cut back by 6 bases and J by 4 bases. The CDR3 is 14 amino acids. The CDR3 is CASSREGGRYEQYF. CDR3 DNA sequence: TGTGCCAGCAGCCGGGAGGGAGGGCGGTACGAGCAGTACTTC.

The chain has TRBV6-6 and TRBJ1-4; D perhaps matches TRBD1 (5 bases). Germline CDR1 MNHNY, CDR2 SVGAGI (reference sequence). This CDR3 has 16 residues. Trimming left V 0 bases short and J 2 bases short, with 10 bases between. This CDR3 reads CASSYSGGGTNEKLFF. In nucleotides, the CDR3 is TGTGCCAGCAGTTACTCGGGGGGTGGGACTAATGAAAAACTGTTTTTT.

In DNA, the CDR3 is TGTGCCAGCAGCCAAGTGGGCCAGGGGGGCTCACCCCTCCACTTT. It specifies CASSQVGQGGSPLHF. The chain carries TRBV3-1 (or the pseudogene TRBV3-2) and TRBJ1-6; 7 positions match TRBD1. The CDR3 extends over 15 amino acids. Trimming cost V 1 base and J 10 bases; bases outside gene matches: 7. The germline gives CDR1 LGHDT, CDR2 YNNKEL (reference sequence).